The 10 T cell receptor beta chains reported below all come from one sample, sequenced in a study of blood T cell repertoires in COVID-19. This table comes from immunoSEQ multiplex PCR, and its TCRdb copy is limited to in-frame clones, with some not included. Of a few hundred thousand clones in the sample, about nine tenths were seen once. The sequenced sample was peripheral blood. These receptors originate from a woman in her twenties or thirties who had recovered from COVID-19.

This chain uses TRBV28 with TRBJ2-7; 8 bases map to TRBD2. Germline V gene lookup returns CDR1 MDHEN and CDR2 SYDVKM. The CDR3 has 15 amino acids. J was trimmed by 4 bases and V by 4 bases; bases with no gene match: 9. CDR3 sequence reads: CASSYSGEGYYEQYF. CDR3 nucleotides: TGTGCCAGCAGTTATAGCGGGGAGGGCTATTACGAGCAGTACTTC.

This clone came up a few times. The V call is TRBV28, the J call TRBJ1-6, with TRBD1 as a possible D gene (6 bases). The CDR3 runs 15 residues. Germline assignment: CDR1 MDHEN and CDR2 SYDVKM. V lost 4 bases and J 8 bases, leaving 15 bases between the germline ends. This CDR3 is CASSSLGTFDSPLHF. The CDR3 nucleotides are TGTGCCAGCAGTTCCTTAGGGACATTCGATTCACCCCTCCACTTT.

This clone has a handful of counts. The rearrangement links TRBV7-2 to TRBJ2-3, with D unresolved. CDR3 length equals 12 residues. With 5 bases removed from V and 3 bases from J, the gap between germline ends came to 6 bases. CDR1 SGHTA and CDR2 FQGNSA come from the germline V gene. The CDR3 sequence: CASSATTDTQYF. The CDR3 coding sequence is TGTGCCAGCAGCGCCACTACAGATACGCAGTATTTT.

V gene TRBV25-1 combines with J gene TRBJ2-5; 11 positions match TRBD1. This CDR3 has 18 amino acids. CDR1 MGHDK and CDR2 SYGVNS come from the germline V gene. V trimming: 6 bases; J trimming: 2 bases; junction bases outside the gene matches: 14. The DNA for the CDR3 is TGTGCCAGCAGCGCGGCCACCGGACAGGGGGCAGGACAAGAGACCCAGTACTTC. Translation: CASSAATGQGAGQETQYF.

The chain is built from TRBV7-9 and TRBJ2-5; possible D gene TRBD2, 6 bases. Trimming cost V 6 bases and J 1 base, with 9 bases left between them. The CDR3 loop spans 13 amino acids. Germline-derived CDR1 and CDR2 are SEHNR and FQNEAQ (reference sequence). In nucleotides, the CDR3 is TGTGCCAGCAGGCGGGACTTCCAAGAGACCCAGTACTTC. Translation gives CASRRDFQETQYF.

The chain has TRBV19 and TRBJ1-6, with no clear D. V lost 3 bases, J lost 8 bases, and 11 bases lay in between. This CDR3 contains 14 residues. CDR1 LNHDA and CDR2 SQIVND come from the germline V gene (reference sequence). CDR3 sequence reads: CASSMRAEDSPLHF. As DNA, the CDR3 is TGTGCCAGTAGTATGAGGGCAGAGGATTCACCCCTCCACTTT.

This chain connects TRBV30 to TRBJ1-6; D gene unclear. Per germline, CDR1 GTSNPN and CDR2 SVGIG (reference sequence). The CDR3 is made up of 14 amino acids. With 4 bases removed from V and 7 bases from J, the gap between germline ends came to 14 bases. The chain's CDR3 is CAWTDAGSNSPLHF. The CDR3 DNA reads as TGTGCCTGGACTGATGCAGGATCAAATTCACCCCTCCACTTT.

This clone has only a few counts. The chain employs TRBV5-1 and TRBJ2-7, with D perhaps matching TRBD1 (5 bases). CDR1 is SGHRS and CDR2 is YFSETQ in the germline V gene. This CDR3 comprises 15 residues. V lost 2 bases and J 0 bases, leaving 12 bases between the germline ends. This CDR3 is CASSLSWTSSYEQYF. In DNA, the CDR3 is TGCGCCAGCAGCTTAAGCTGGACATCCTCCTACGAGCAGTACTTC.

The CDR3 DNA is TGTGCCAGCAGCCCGGTCCAGGGCCAAGAGACCCAGTACTTC. Translation: CASSPVQGQETQYF. The genes are TRBV5-4 and TRBJ2-5; D is possibly TRBD1 (5 bases). The CDR3 has 14 amino acids. The V gene's germline CDR1 is SGHNT and CDR2 YYREEE (reference sequence). V was shortened by 4 bases and J by 1 base, with 11 bases between the two germline ends.

There are a few counts of this clone. The rearrangement links TRBV5-1 to TRBJ1-1; TRBD1 agrees at 7 bases. Germline V CDR1 and CDR2: SGHRS, YFSETQ. V gave up 0 bases and J gave up 3 bases; unmatched junction bases: 2. The CDR3 runs to 14 residues. The CDR3 reads CASSLGDSYTEAFF. In DNA, the CDR3 is TGCGCCAGCAGCTTGGGGGACAGCTACACTGAAGCTTTCTTT.